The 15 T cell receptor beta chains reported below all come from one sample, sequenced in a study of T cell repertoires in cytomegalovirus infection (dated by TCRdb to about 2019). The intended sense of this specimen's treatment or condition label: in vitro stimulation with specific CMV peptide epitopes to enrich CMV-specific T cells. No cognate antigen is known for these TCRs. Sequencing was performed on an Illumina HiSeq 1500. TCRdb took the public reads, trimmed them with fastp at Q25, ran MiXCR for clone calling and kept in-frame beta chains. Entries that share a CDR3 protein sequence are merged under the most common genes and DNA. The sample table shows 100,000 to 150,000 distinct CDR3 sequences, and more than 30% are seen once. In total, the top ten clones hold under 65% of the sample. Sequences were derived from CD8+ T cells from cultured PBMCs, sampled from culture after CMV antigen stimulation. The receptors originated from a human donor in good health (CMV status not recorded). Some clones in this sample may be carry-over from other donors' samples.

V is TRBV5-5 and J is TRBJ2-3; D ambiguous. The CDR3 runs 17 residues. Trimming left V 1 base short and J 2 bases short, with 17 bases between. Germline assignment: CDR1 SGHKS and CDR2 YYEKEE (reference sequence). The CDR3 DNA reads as TGTGCCAGCAGCTTGATCCCCAGTCCTACCATCACAGATACGCAGTATTTT. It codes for CASSLIPSPTITDTQYF.

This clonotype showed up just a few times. CDR3 in DNA: TGTGCCAGCAGCCAAGATAGAGGGTTTCCCTATGGCTACACCTTC. As protein: CASSQDRGFPYGYTF. The rearrangement links TRBV3-1 to TRBJ1-2; D unresolved. The CDR3 is 15 amino acids. Germline V gene sequence: CDR1 LGHDT, CDR2 YNNKEL (reference sequence). V lost 0 bases, J lost 4 bases, and 12 bases lay in between.

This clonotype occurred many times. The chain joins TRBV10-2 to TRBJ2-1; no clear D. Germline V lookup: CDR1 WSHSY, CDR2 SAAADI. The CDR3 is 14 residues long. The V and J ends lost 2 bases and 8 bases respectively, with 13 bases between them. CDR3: CASSENHMGDEQFF. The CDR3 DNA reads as TGCGCCAGCAGTGAGAATCATATGGGCGATGAGCAGTTCTTC.

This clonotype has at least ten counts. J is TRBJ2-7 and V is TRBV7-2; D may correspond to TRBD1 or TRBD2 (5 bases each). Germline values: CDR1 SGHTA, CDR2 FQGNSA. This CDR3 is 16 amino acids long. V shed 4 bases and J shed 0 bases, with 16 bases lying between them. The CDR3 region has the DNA TGTGCCAGCAGCTCGGACCGGGACCGAAGCTCCTACGAGCAGTACTTC. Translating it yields CASSSDRDRSSYEQYF.

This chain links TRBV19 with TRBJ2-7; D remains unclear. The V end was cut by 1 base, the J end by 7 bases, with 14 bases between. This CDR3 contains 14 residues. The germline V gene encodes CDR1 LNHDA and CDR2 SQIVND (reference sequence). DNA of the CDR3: TGTGCCAGTAGTATAGTGGTAGGCTCCGCGGAGCAGTACTTC. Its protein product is CASSIVVGSAEQYF.

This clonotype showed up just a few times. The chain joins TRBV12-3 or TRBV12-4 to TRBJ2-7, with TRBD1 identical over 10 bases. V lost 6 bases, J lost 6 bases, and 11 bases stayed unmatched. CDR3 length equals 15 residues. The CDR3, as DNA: TGTGCCAGCAGCATCCGGGACAGGGGAGACGGCGAGCAGTACTTC. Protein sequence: CASSIRDRGDGEQYF.

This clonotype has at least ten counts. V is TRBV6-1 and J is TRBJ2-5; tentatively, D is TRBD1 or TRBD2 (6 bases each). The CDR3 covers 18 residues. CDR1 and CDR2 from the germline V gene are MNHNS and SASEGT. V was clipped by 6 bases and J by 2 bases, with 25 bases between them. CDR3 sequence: CASSPARPGGRGQETQYF. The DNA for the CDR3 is TGTGCCAGCAGCCCGGCACGGCCTGGGGGGCGAGGACAAGAGACCCAGTACTTC.

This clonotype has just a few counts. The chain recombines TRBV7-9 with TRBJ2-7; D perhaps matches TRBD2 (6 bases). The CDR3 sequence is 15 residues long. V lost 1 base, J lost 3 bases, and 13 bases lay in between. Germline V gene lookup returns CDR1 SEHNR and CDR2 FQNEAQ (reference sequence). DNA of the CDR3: TGTGCCAGCAGCTTAGTCTCCGGGAGCGACTACGAGCAGTACTTC. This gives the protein CASSLVSGSDYEQYF.

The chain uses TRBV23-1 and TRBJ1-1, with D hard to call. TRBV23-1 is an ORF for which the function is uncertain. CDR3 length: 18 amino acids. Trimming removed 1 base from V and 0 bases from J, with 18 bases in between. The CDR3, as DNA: TGCGCCAGCAGTCAATTGGGCCGGGGTAGGCCCTTGAACACTGAAGCTTTCTTT. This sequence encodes CASSQLGRGRPLNTEAFF.

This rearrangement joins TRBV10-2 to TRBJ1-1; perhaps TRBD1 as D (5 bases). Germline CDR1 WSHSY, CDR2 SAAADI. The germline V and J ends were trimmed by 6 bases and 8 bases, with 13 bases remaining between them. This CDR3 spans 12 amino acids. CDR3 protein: CASSTTVSEAFF. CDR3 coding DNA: TGCGCCAGCAGCACGACAGTCTCAGAAGCTTTCTTT.

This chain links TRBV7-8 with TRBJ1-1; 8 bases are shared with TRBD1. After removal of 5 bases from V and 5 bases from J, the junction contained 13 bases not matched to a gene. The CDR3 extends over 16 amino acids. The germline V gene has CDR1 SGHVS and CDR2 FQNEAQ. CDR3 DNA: TGTGCCAGCAGCATACACACCAGGGGGCGGAGGACTGAAGCTTTCTTT. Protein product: CASSIHTRGRRTEAFF.

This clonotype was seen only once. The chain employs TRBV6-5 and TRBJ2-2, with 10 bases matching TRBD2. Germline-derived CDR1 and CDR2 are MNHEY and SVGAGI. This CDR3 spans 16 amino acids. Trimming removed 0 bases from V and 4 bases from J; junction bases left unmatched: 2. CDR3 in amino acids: CASSYSSGGRTGELFF. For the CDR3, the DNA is TGTGCCAGCAGTTACTCTAGCGGGGGGCGCACCGGGGAGCTGTTTTTT.

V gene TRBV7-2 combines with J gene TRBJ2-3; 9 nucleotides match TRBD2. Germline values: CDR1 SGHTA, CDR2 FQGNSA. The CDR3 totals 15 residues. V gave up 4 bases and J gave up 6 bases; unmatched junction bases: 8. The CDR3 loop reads CASSSIAGAGDTQYF. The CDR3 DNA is TGTGCCAGCAGCTCTATAGCGGGGGCTGGGGATACGCAGTATTTT.

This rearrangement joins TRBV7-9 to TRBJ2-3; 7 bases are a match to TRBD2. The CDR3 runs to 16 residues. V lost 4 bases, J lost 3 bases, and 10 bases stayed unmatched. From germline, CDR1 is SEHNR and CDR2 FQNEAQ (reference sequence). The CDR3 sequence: CASSSSARGTTDTQYF. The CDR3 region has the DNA TGTGCCAGCAGCTCGTCGGCGCGGGGGACTACAGATACGCAGTATTTT. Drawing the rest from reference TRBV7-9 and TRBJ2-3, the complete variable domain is DTGVSQNPRHKITKRGQNVTFRCDPISEHNRLYWYRQTLGQGPEFLTYFQNEAQLEKSRLLSDRFSAERPKGSFSTLEIQRTEQGDSAMYLCASSSSARGTTDTQYFGPGTRLTVL.

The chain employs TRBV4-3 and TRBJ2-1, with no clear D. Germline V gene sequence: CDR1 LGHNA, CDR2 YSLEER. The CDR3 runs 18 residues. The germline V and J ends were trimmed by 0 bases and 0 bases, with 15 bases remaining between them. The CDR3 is CASSQDFQAGYSYNEQFF. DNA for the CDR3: TGCGCCAGCAGCCAAGATTTTCAGGCAGGATACTCCTACAATGAGCAGTTCTTC.